Listed below are T cell receptor beta chains from one sample, sequenced in a study of blood T cells in healthy people across ages. Each CDR3 protein gets one entry after TCRdb re-called the 5' RACE reads with MiXCR. The sample carries 1.5 million to 2 million distinct CDR3 sequences, more than 35% recorded once. Source material: blood. These receptors were obtained from a human donor in good health. Both conserved end residues are part of each CDR3. The order of the fields is J gene, D gene, clone size, V gene, CDR3 DNA, CDR3 protein. A D gene is named only where the DNA matches it firmly. Rows give clone size only sometimes, using once, few, many, or a class for an expanded clone.

TRBJ2-3	TRBD2	once	TRBV7-9	TGTGCCAGCAGCGAGGGGACTAGCGGGCCTACAGATACGCAGTATTTT	CASSEGTSGPTDTQYF
TRBJ1-2	-	-	TRBV12-3/TRBV12-4	TGTGCCAGCAGTCCAGGGAGTGGGGGTGGCTACACCTTC	CASSPGSGGGYTF
TRBJ2-3	-	-	TRBV5-5	TGTGCCAGCAGCGAAGGGTTCCGCACAGATACGCAGTATTTT	CASSEGFRTDTQYF
TRBJ2-3	-	-	TRBV4-3	TGCGCCAGCAGCCAACTCCAAGCAGATACGCAGTATTTT	CASSQLQADTQYF
TRBJ1-2	-	-	TRBV29-1	TGCAGCGTTGGAGGCGGGGGGAGCTATGGCTACACCTTC	CSVGGGGSYGYTF
TRBJ1-2	-	-	TRBV6-5	TGTGCCAGCAGTTTAGACCTGGCTAGGGCAGTCTATGGCTACACCTTC	CASSLDLARAVYGYTF
TRBJ1-1	-	few	TRBV5-1	TGCGCCAGCAGCTTGGACCCCCAGAACACTGAAGCTTTCTTT	CASSLDPQNTEAFF
TRBJ2-4	TRBD2	few	TRBV18	TGTGCCAGCTCACCCGGGACTAGCGGGGTACTCACTGCCAAAAACATTCAGTACTTC	CASSPGTSGVLTAKNIQYF
TRBJ1-1	TRBD1	-	TRBV6-5	TGTGCCAGCAGTTACTTAGGGACAGGGATGACTGAAGCTTTCTTT	CASSYLGTGMTEAFF
TRBJ1-2	TRBD1	-	TRBV30	TGTGCCTCCGACCACCTCAGGGGGAGTCGAGGCTACACCTTC	CASDHLRGSRGYTF
TRBJ2-5	TRBD1	few	TRBV25-1	TGTGCCAGCAGTGATCCGGGACAGGGGCAAGAGACCCAGTACTTC	CASSDPGQGQETQYF
TRBJ1-6	-	once	TRBV4-1	TGCGCCAACAGCCAAGAAGTAGGGGGGTCACCCCTCCACTTT	CANSQEVGGSPLHF
TRBJ2-1	TRBD2	few	TRBV20-1	TGCAGTGGGACGAGCGGGGGAGGGTACAATGAGCAGTTCTTC	CSGTSGGGYNEQFF
TRBJ2-7	-	-	TRBV7-2	TGTGCCAGCAGCATCGGGATCTTCTACGAGCAGTACTTC	CASSIGIFYEQYF
TRBJ2-1	TRBD2	-	TRBV5-5	TGTGCCAGCAGCTCCGGGACTAGCGGGTACCCTGGGGAGCAGTTCTTC	CASSSGTSGYPGEQFF
TRBJ2-7	TRBD2	many	TRBV7-2	TGTGCCAGCAGCTTAGAGGGTAGCGGGGGGACGGGAGAGCAGTACTTC	CASSLEGSGGTGEQYF
TRBJ1-2	-	few	TRBV5-1	TGCGCCAGCAGCCGGACCTTCTCCTATGGCTACACCTTC	CASSRTFSYGYTF
TRBJ2-7	-	-	TRBV20-1	TGCAGTGCCTTCTGGGCCCAGGGAGCCTACGAGCAGTACTTC	CSAFWAQGAYEQYF
TRBJ1-2	-	few	TRBV9	TGTGCCAGCAAGGCAGAGTCACCTAACTATGGCTACACCTTC	CASKAESPNYGYTF
TRBJ2-7	-	-	TRBV28	TGTGCCAGCAGTTTGACAGCACCAGACGAGCAGTACTTC	CASSLTAPDEQYF
TRBJ1-6	TRBD1	-	TRBV28	TGTGCCAGCAGGGAGGACAGGGGAAGATCACCCCTCCACTTT	CASREDRGRSPLHF